The T cell receptor beta chain under discussion was sequenced for a study of blood T cell repertoires in COVID-19. Overall study: Both acute and convalescent COVID-19 samples were obtained from the United States, Italy and Spain. T cells, B-cell-depleted T cells, or PBMCs provided the cDNA or gDNA that served as material.

Original data processing: Reference gene primer amplification yielded estimated nucleated cell counts. Repertoires were generated with immunoSEQ multiplex PCR, while TCRdb's copy carries only in-frame clones and drops some. V and J calls and clone size come straight from that table; D and trimming were deduced from the DNA. The data contain roughly 45,000 clones, more than 75% of them singletons. CDR1 and CDR2 from the germline V gene are GTSNPN and SVGIG (reference sequence). The CDR3 has 16 residues. The ends lost 5 bases at V and 2 bases at J; junction bases unmatched: 10. The TCR was taken from an older woman with acute or convalescent COVID-19. The chain links TRBV30 to TRBJ2-3; TRBD2 aligns across 10 bases. The sample comprised peripheral blood. For the CDR3, the DNA is TGTGCCTGGTCCCCCGGGACTAGCGATTCCACAGATACGCAGTATTTT. Translated: CAWSPGTSDSTDTQYF. Full variable domain (remainder filled in from reference TRBV30 and TRBJ2-3): SQTIHQWPATLVQPVGSPLSLECTVEGTSNPNLYWYRQAAGRGLQLLFYSVGIGQISSEVPQNLSASRPQDRQFILSSKKLLLSDSGFYLCAWSPGTSDSTDTQYFGPGTRLTVL.